This T cell receptor (beta chain) was sequenced in a study of cytomegalovirus exposure and HLA in healthy donors. Study results and caveats: What a later analysis reportedly showed was that an Asian-associated ancestry cluster had fewer N-insertions than the approximately 700-donor mean.

As to this clone: The antigen is unknown.

PCR was performed using 60 Vbeta and 13 Jbeta primers. Some clones are missing from TCRdb's copy, which holds only in-frame ones; the method was immunoSEQ multiplex PCR. The sample carries some 150,000 clones, around 82% recorded once. The germline CDR1 and CDR2 sequences are SGHRS and YFSETQ. J was trimmed by 5 bases and V by 0 bases; bases with no gene match: 3. This CDR3 is built from 15 residues. The sample comprised PBMCs. The chain recombines TRBV5-1 with TRBJ1-4; 8 bases agree with TRBD1. The sequence derives from a woman aged 45-60 years in good health and CMV-seropositive. The CDR3 loop reads CASSLGTGWNEKLFF. The CDR3 region has the DNA TGCGCCAGCAGCTTGGGGACAGGGTGGAATGAAAAACTGTTTTTT.